These T cell receptor beta chains were read from a single sample in a study of shared clonotypes between healthy human individuals. The repertoire was sequenced with immunoSEQ multiplex PCR; TCRdb's copy has only in-frame clones and lacks some. Among approximately 620,000 clones listed, roughly 97% were seen once. The sequencing input was naive CD4+ T cells sorted from blood. The receptors here all came from a woman aged 25 to 39 in good health. Each CDR3 is given with its conserved first and last residue. The D gene is left open where the match is weak. Some rows have no size entry. The others give once, few or many, or a class for an expanded clone.

d_gene | j_gene | abundance | v_gene | CDR3nt | CDR3aa
- | TRBJ1-5 | - | TRBV19 | TGTGCCCGTGAGAATCAGCCCCAGCATTTT | CARENQPQHF
- | TRBJ2-7 | - | TRBV2 | TGTGCCAGCAGTGAATTTGAGGTCACCTACGAGCAGTACTTC | CASSEFEVTYEQYF
- | TRBJ2-3 | - | TRBV7-9 | TGTGCCAGCAGCTTAGCGTCGGGAGATACGCAGTATTTT | CASSLASGDTQYF
TRBD2 | TRBJ2-1 | - | TRBV7-9 | TGTGCCAGCCTACAGACCGGGACTAGCGGAACCTACAATGAGCAGTTCTTC | CASLQTGTSGTYNEQFF
TRBD2 | TRBJ2-3 | - | TRBV28 | TGTGCCAGCAGTTCCCCTCTCCGACTAGCGGGAGTAACAGATACGCAGTATTTT | CASSSPLRLAGVTDTQYF
TRBD2 | TRBJ2-7 | - | TRBV19 | TGTGCCAGTAGTCCGTGGGGGGGTAGAACGTCCTACGAGCAGTACTTC | CASSPWGGRTSYEQYF
- | TRBJ1-3 | - | TRBV6-5 | TGTGCCAGCACAGCTGGTAACACCATATATTTT | CASTAGNTIYF
- | TRBJ1-1 | - | TRBV28 | TGTGCCAGCAGTCCAGGGACTCGGAACACTGAAGCTTTCTTT | CASSPGTRNTEAFF
TRBD1 | TRBJ1-1 | - | TRBV30 | TGTGCCTGGAGTCACAGGGGTAACACTGAAGCTTTCTTT | CAWSHRGNTEAFF
- | TRBJ2-3 | - | TRBV28 | TGTGCCAGCCTCAGAAAACGCACAGATACGCAGTATTTT | CASLRKRTDTQYF
- | TRBJ2-3 | once | TRBV6-5 | TGTGCCAGCAGAAGGTCCTCAACGTACACAGATACGCAGTATTTT | CASRRSSTYTDTQYF
- | TRBJ2-2 | once | TRBV4-1 | TGCGCCAGCAGCCAAGTGACAGTTCCCGGGGAGCTGTTTTTT | CASSQVTVPGELFF
- | TRBJ2-7 | - | TRBV28 | TGTGCCAGCAGACTGAGCAGCTACGAGCAGTACTTC | CASRLSSYEQYF
TRBD2 | TRBJ2-3 | - | TRBV2 | TGTGCCAGCAGGGGGACTAGCAGAACAGATACGCAGTATTTT | CASRGTSRTDTQYF
- | TRBJ2-7 | - | TRBV10-1 | TGCGCCAGCAGCGAAGTCGGGGCGCAGGGATCCTACGAGCAGTACTTC | CASSEVGAQGSYEQYF
TRBD1 | TRBJ1-1 | - | TRBV9 | TGTGCCAGCAGCGTAGAGTCCAGCGACAGGGAAAAAAGCATGAACACTGAAGCTTTCTTT | CASSVESSDREKSMNTEAFF
- | TRBJ2-7 | - | TRBV19 | TGTGCCAGTACCTCTCGGGCCGGGTTCACCTACGAGCAGTACTTC | CASTSRAGFTYEQYF
- | TRBJ2-2 | - | TRBV5-4 | TGTGCCAGCAGCTCCCAGTTGTCCGGGGAGCTGTTTTTT | CASSSQLSGELFF
- | TRBJ2-1 | - | TRBV28 | TGTGCCAGCAGTTTGCAGGGGACCGCCAATGAGCAGTTCTTC | CASSLQGTANEQFF
- | TRBJ1-3 | - | TRBV5-8 | TGTGCCAGCAGCTTGAGGGGCTACGGAAACACCATATATTTT | CASSLRGYGNTIYF
- | TRBJ2-2 | - | TRBV5-1 | TGCGCCAGCAGCTTGGCGGTAGGCAACACCGGGGAGCTGTTTTTT | CASSLAVGNTGELFF
- | TRBJ2-3 | - | TRBV29-1 | TGCAGCGTCGCAATAGGACTATTTGCAGATACGCAGTATTTT | CSVAIGLFADTQYF
TRBD2 | TRBJ2-2 | - | TRBV6-6 | TGTGCCAGCAGTTACTCGATACTAGCGAGCGGGGAGCTGTTTTTT | CASSYSILASGELFF
TRBD2 | TRBJ2-6 | - | TRBV28 | TGTGCCAGCAGTTTCTTTAGCGGGAGTTATATATCTGGGGCCAACGTCCTGACTTTC | CASSFFSGSYISGANVLTF
- | TRBJ2-5 | once | TRBV28 | TGTGCCAGCAACCCGCCGGGGAGAGAGACCCAGTACTTC | CASNPPGRETQYF
TRBD1 | TRBJ2-6 | - | TRBV5-8 | TGTGCCAGCAGCTCACCGGGACAGGGGGCGCGAGGGGCCAACGTCCTGACTTTC | CASSSPGQGARGANVLTF